This entry describes one T cell receptor beta chain. The antigen is unknown. An Oncomine TCR Beta short-read assay was used to sequence the DNA from cultured CD4+ T cells. TCRdb itself ran the PCR reads through MiXCR, one entry per CDR3 protein. Altogether about 24,000 distinct CDR3 sequences are present, approximately 56% being singletons, with the ten largest covering about 14%. V dropped 3 bases and J dropped 0 bases, with 9 bases sitting between them. The germline CDR1 and CDR2 sequences are SGHRS and YFSETQ. This CDR3 comprises 14 residues. This specimen comes from a study of vaccination and CD4 T cells after COVID-19. General observations from the study: Detection of a median around 85% of reactive clones in convalescent patients was confined to the period after vaccination. Nearly all convalescent vaccine-specific clones, 304 of 307, recognized only SARS-CoV-2 spike.

Treatment defined: roughly 10-day PBMC culture with coronavirus spike peptide pools or control peptides (ViraFEST assay). Following expansion of antigen-specific T cells with peptide pools, ViraFEST then sequenced TCRs. Vaccinated healthy people had never been infected with SARS-CoV-2 before, which was shown by negative nucleocapsid antibodies before and after vaccination. The clonotype originates from a human donor who received a COVID-19 vaccine. Sequences were derived from CD4+ T cells from blood, cultured in vitro, sampled after SARS-CoV-2 vaccination. This chain joins TRBV5-1 and TRBJ2-5, with D possibly called TRBD1 or TRBD2 (6 bases each). DNA for the CDR3: TGCGCCAGCAGCTCGGGGGCATACCAAGAGACCCAGTACTTC. Protein sequence: CASSSGAYQETQYF.